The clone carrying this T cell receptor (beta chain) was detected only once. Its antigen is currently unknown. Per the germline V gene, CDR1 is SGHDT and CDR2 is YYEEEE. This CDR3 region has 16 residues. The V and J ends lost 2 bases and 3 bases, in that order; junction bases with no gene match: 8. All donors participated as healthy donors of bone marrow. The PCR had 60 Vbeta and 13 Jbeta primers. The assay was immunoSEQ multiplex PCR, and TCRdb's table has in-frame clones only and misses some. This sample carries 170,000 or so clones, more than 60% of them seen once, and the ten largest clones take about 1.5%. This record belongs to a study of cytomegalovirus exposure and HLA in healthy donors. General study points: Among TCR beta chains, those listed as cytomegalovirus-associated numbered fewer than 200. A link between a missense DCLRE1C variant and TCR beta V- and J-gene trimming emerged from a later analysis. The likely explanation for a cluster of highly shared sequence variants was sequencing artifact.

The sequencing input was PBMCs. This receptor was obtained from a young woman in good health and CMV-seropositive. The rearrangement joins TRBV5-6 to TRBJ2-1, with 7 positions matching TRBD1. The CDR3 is CASSFEPWDSYNEQFF. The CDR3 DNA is TGTGCCAGCAGCTTTGAACCCTGGGACAGCTACAATGAGCAGTTCTTC.